This T cell receptor (beta chain) derives from a study of T cells in localized non-small cell lung cancer. Findings and caveats of the study: Detection in adjacent lung was observed for a median 57 of the top 100 tumor clones. Maximal T cell clonality occurred in uninvolved adjacent lung, with tumor ranking below it. Higher blood T cell density went with longer overall survival. Since sequencing was restricted to only one region of the tumor, intratumor heterogeneity remains a possibility.

This clone turned up a few times. Its antigen remains unknown. Data came from immunoSEQ multiplex PCR; TCRdb stores just in-frame clones and leaves some out. The sample contains some 64,000 clones, roughly 79% of which appear only once. Trimming stripped 0 bases from V and 6 bases from J, with 11 bases between. The CDR3 is made up of 14 amino acids. Germline lookup yields CDR1 SGHAT and CDR2 FQDESV (reference sequence). This receptor was obtained from a man aged 35 to 70 with stage II lung adenocarcinoma. The chain uses TRBV11-1 and TRBJ1-2; D may be TRBD1 (5 bases). This material consisted of PBMCs, taken before any cancer treatment. CDR3 DNA: TGTGCCAGCAGCTTAGCGCCCGGGACGGATGGCTACACCTTC. Protein product: CASSLAPGTDGYTF.